This T cell receptor (beta chain) was observed in a study of CDR3 diversity in severe acne. TCRdb analysed the PCR reads with MiXCR anew, one entry per CDR3 protein. The table includes under 100,000 distinct CDR3 sequences, 45% to 50% detected once. This receptor was obtained from a male donor in good health, serving as a control. Sequenced input: blood.

The CDR3 here is CASSSGTSREQYF. In nucleotides, the CDR3 is TGTGCCAGCAGCTCCGGGACTAGCCGGGAGCAGTACTTC. The gene calls are TRBV7-9 and TRBJ2-7; 9 bases fit TRBD2. This CDR3 has 13 amino acids. From germline, CDR1 is SEHNR and CDR2 FQNEAQ (reference sequence). V shed 4 bases and J 7 bases; nucleotides not matched to a gene: 5. Complete variable domain (other parts from reference TRBV7-9 and TRBJ2-7): DTGVSQNPRHKITKRGQNVTFRCDPISEHNRLYWYRQTLGQGPEFLTYFQNEAQLEKSRLLSDRFSAERPKGSFSTLEIQRTEQGDSAMYLCASSSGTSREQYFGPGTRLTVT.